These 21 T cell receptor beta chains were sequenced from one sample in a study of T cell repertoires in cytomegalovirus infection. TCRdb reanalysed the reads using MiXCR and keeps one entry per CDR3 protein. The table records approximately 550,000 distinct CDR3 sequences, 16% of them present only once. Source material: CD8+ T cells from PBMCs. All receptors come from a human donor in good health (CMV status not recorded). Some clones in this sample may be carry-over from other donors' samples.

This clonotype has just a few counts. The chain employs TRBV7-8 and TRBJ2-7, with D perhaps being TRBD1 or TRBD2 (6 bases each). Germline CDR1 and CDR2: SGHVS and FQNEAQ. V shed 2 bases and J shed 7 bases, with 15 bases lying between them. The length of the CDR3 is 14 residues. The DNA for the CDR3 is TGTGCCAGCAGCTTACCGGGGGCCGTCTTTGAGCAGTACTTC. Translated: CASSLPGAVFEQYF.

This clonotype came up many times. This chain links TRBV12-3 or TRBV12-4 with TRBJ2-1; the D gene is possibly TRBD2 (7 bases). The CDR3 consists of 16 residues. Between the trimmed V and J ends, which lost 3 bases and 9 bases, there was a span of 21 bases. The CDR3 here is CASSLGRARGYGEQFF. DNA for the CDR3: TGTGCCAGCAGTTTGGGGAGGGCTAGGGGGTACGGTGAGCAGTTCTTC.

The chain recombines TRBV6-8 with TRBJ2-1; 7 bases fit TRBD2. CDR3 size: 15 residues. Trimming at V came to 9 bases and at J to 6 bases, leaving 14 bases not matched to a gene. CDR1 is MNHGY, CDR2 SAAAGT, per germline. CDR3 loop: CARSMLAEGINEQFF. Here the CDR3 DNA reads TGTGCCAGAAGTATGCTAGCGGAGGGGATCAATGAGCAGTTCTTC.

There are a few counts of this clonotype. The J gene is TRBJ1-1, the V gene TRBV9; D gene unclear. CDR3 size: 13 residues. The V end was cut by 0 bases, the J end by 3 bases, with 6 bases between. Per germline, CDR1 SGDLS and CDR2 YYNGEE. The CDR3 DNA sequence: TGTGCCAGCAGCGTAGACAAACACACTGAAGCTTTCTTT. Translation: CASSVDKHTEAFF.

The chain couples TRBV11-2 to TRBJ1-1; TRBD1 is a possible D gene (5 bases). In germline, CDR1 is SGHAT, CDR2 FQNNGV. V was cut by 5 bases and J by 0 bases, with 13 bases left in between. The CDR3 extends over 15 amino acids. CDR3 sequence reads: CASSPIGDVNTEAFF. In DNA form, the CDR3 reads TGTGCCAGCAGCCCCATTGGGGACGTGAACACTGAAGCTTTCTTT.

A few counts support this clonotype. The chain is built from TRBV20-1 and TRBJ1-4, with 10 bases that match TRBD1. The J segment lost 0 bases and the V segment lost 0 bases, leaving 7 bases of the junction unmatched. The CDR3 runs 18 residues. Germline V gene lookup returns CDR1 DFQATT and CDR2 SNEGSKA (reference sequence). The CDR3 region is CSARDPWDRGTTNEKLFF. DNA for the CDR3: TGCAGTGCTAGAGATCCATGGGACAGGGGAACAACTAATGAAAAACTGTTTTTT.

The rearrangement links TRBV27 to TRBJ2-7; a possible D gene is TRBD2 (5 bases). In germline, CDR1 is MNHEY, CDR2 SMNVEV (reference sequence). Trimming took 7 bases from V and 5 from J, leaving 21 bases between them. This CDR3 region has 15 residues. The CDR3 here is CASTAPGNTVNEQYF. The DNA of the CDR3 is TGTGCCAGCACAGCTCCGGGGAACACAGTGAACGAGCAGTACTTC.

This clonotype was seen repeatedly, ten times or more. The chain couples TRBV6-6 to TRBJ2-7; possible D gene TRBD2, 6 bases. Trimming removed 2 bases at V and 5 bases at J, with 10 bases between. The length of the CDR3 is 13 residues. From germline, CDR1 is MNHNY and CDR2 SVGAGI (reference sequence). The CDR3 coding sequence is TGTGCCAGCAGTTACAGTGCGGGGCACGAGCAGTACTTC. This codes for CASSYSAGHEQYF.

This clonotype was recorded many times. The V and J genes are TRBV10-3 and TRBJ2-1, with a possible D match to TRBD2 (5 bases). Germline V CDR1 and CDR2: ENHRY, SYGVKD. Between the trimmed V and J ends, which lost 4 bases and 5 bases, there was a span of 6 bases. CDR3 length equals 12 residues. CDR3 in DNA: TGTGCCATCAGTGTCGGGAACAATGAGCAGTTCTTC. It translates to CAISVGNNEQFF.

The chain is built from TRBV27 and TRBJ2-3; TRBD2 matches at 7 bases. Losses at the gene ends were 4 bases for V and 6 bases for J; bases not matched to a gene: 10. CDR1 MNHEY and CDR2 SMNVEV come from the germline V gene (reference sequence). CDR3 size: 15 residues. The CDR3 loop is CASSSRGRPSDTQYF. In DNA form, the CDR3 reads TGTGCCAGCAGTTCGCGGGGGAGGCCCTCCGATACGCAGTATTTT.

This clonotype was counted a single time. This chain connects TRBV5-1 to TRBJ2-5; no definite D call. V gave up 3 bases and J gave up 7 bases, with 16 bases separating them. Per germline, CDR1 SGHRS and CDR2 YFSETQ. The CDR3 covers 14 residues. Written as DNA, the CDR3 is TGCGCCAGCAGCTCCGCAAAGTCGTCTCGGACCCAGTACTTC. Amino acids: CASSSAKSSRTQYF.

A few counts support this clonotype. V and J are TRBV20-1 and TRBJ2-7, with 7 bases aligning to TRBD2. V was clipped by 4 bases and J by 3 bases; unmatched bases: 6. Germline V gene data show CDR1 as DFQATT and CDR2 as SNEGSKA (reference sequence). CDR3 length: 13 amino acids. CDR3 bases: TGCAGTGCTAATCTAGCGGATAACTACGAGCAGTACTTC. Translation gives CSANLADNYEQYF.

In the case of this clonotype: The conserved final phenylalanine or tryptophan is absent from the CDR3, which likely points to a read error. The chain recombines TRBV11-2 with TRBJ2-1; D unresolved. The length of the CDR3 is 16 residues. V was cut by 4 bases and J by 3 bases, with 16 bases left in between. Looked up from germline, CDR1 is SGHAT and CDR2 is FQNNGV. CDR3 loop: CASSSPVASLYNEQFL. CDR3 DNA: TGTGCCAGCAGCTCCCCCGTGGCTAGTCTCTACAATGAGCAGTTCTTA.

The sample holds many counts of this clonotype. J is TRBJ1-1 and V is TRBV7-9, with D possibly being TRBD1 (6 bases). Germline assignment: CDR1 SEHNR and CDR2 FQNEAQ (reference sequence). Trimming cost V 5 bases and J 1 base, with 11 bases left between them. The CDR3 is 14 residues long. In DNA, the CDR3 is TGTGCCAGCAGCATTCCCAGGGGGAACACTGAAGCTTTCTTT. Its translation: CASSIPRGNTEAFF.

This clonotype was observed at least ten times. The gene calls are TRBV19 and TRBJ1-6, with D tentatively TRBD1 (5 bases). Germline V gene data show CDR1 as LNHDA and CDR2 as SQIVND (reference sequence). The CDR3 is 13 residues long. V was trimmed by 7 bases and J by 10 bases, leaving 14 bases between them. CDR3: CASIPMGGSPLHF. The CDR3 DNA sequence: TGTGCCAGTATTCCGATGGGGGGATCACCCCTCCACTTT.

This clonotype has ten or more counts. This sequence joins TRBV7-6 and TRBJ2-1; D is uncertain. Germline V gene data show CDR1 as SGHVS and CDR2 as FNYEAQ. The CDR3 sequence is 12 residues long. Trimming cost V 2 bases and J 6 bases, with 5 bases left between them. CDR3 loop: CASSLSINEQFF. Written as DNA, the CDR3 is TGTGCCAGCAGCTTATCCATCAATGAGCAGTTCTTC. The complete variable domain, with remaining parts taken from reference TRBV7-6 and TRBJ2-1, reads GAGVSQSPRYKVTKRGQDVALRCDPISGHVSLYWYRQALGQGPEFLTYFNYEAQQDKSGLPNDRFSAERPEGSISTLTIQRTEQRDSAMYRCASSLSINEQFFGPGTRLTVL.

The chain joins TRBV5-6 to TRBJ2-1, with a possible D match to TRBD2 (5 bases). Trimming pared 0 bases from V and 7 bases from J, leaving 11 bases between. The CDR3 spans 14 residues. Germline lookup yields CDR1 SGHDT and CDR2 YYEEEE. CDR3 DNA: TGTGCCAGCAGCTTGGGGGCGCGAGGGAATGAGCAGTTCTTC. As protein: CASSLGARGNEQFF.

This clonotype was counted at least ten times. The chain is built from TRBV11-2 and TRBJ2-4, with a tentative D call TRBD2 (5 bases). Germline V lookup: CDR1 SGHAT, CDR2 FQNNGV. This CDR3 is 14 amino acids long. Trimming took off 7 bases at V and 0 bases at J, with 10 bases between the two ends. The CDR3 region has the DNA TGTGCCAGCACCTCCCGGGGAGCCAAAAACATTCAGTACTTC. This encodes CASTSRGAKNIQYF.

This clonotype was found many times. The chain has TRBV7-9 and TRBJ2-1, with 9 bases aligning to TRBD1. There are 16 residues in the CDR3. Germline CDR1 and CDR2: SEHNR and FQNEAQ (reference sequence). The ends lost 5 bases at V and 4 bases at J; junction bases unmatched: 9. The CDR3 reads CASSQTGGVTYNEQFF. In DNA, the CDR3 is TGTGCCAGCAGCCAGACAGGGGGGGTAACGTACAATGAGCAGTTCTTC.

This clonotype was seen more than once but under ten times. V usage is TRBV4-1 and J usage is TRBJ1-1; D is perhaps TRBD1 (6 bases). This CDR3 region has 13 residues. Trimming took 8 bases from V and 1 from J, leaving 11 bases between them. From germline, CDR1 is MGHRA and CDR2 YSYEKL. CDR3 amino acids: CASALGANTEAFF. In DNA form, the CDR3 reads TGCGCCAGCGCCTTGGGGGCGAACACTGAAGCTTTCTTT.

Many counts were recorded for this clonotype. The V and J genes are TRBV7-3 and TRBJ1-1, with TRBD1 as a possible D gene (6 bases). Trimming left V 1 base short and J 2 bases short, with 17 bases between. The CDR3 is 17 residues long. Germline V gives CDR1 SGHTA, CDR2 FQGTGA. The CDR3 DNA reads TGTGCCAGCAGCTTAAGTAAGAGGGGGACACTTAACACTGAAGCTTTCTTT. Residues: CASSLSKRGTLNTEAFF.